The T cell receptor beta chain described here comes from a study of cytomegalovirus exposure and HLA in healthy donors. Study-level information: Inside one of the first data releases sat about 85 million unique TCRs taken from HLA-typed donors. General study results and limits: The authors considered a cluster of highly shared sequence variants likely to be a sequencing artifact.

The PCR contained 60 Vbeta and 13 Jbeta primers. Data came from immunoSEQ multiplex PCR; TCRdb stores just in-frame clones and leaves some out. Of roughly 71,000 clones detected, 60% to 65% appear once; the ten largest clones hold around 2.8%. Germline V gene lookup returns CDR1 SNHLY and CDR2 FYNNEI. The trim removed 9 bases at V and 0 bases at J, leaving 10 bases unmatched. The CDR3 is 15 amino acids. This clone was recorded only once. The antigen is undetermined. The sample carries other DNA sequences with the same CDR3. The specimen was PBMCs. This sequence originates from a man younger than 40 in good health and CMV-seronegative. V is TRBV2 and J is TRBJ1-1; 7 nucleotides match TRBD1. The CDR3 protein is CASSEEGQLNTEAFF. The CDR3, as DNA: TGTGCCAGTTCCGAGGAGGGACAGTTGAACACTGAAGCTTTCTTT.